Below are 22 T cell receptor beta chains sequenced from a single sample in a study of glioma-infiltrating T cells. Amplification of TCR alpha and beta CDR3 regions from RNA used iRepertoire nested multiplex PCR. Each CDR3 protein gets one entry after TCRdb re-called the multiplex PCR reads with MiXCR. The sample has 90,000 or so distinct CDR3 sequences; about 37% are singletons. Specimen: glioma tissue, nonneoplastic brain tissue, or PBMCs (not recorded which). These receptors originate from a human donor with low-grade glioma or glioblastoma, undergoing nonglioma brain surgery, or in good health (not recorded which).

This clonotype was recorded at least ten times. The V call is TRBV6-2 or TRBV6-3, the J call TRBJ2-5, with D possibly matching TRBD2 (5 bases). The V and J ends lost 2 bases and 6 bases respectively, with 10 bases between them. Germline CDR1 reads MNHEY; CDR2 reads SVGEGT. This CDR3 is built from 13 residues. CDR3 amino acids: CASSYPTGKTQYF. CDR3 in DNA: TGTGCCAGCAGTTACCCCACGGGGAAGACCCAGTACTTC.

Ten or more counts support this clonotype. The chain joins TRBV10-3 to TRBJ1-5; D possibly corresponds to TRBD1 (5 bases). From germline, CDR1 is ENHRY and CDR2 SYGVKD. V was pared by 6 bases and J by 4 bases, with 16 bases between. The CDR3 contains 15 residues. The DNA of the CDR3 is TGTGCCATCAGAGACGGCAGGGACGGGAATCAGCCCCAGCATTTT. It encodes CAIRDGRDGNQPQHF.

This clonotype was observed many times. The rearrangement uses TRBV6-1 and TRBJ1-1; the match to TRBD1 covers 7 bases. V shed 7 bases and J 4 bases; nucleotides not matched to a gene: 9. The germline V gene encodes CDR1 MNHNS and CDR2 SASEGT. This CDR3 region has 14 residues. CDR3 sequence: CASKRRQGSTEAFF. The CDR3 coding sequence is TGTGCCAGCAAGCGGAGACAGGGTTCCACTGAAGCTTTCTTT.

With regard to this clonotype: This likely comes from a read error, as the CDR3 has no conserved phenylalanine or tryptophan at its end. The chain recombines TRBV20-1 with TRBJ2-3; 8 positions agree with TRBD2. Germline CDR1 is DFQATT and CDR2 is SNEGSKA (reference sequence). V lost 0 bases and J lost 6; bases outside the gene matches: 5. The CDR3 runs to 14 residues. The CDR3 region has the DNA TGCAGTGCTAGAGAGCGGGGGGCCACGGATACGCAGTATTCT. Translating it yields CSARERGATDTQYS.

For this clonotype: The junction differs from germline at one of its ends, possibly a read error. This CDR3 is CACSLMGGATTDTEYF. DNA for the CDR3: TGTGCCTGCAGCTTAATGGGCGGGGCAACCACAGATACGGAGTATTTT. The gene calls are TRBV11-2 and TRBJ2-3, with a tentative D call TRBD2 (6 bases). The CDR3 loop spans 16 amino acids. Germline V gene lookup returns CDR1 SGHAT and CDR2 FQNNGV.

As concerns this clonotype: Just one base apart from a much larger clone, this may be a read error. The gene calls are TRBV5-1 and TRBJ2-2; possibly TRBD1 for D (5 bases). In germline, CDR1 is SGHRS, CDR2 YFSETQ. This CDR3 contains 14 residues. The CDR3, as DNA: TGCGCCAGAAGCTTAACAGGCAACACCGGGGAGCTGTTTTTT. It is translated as CARSLTGNTGELFF.

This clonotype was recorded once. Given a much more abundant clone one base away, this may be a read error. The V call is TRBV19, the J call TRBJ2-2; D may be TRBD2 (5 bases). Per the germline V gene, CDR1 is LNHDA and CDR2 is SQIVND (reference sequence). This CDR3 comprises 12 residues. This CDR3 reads CASTKSTGELLF. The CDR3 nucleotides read TGTGCCAGTACCAAAAGCACCGGGGAGCTGCTTTTT. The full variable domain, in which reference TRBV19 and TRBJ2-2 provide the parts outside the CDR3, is DGGITQSPKYLFRKEGQNVTLSCEQNLNHDAMYWYRQDPGQGLRLIYYSQIVNDFQKGDIAEGYSVSREKKESFPLTVTSAQKNPTAFYLCASTKSTGELLFGEGSRLTVL.

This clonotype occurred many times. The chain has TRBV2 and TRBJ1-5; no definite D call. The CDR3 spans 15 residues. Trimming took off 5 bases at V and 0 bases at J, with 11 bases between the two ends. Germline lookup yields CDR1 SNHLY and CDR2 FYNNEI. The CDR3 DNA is TGTGCCAGCAGTCTGGGAGATTATAGCAATCAGCCCCAGCATTTT. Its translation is CASSLGDYSNQPQHF. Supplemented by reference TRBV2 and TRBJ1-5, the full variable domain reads EPEVTQTPSHQVTQMGQEVILRCVPISNHLYFYWYRQILGQKVEFLVSFYNNEISEKSEIFDDQFSVERPDGSNFTLKIRSTKLEDSAMYFCASSLGDYSNQPQHFGDGTRLSIL.

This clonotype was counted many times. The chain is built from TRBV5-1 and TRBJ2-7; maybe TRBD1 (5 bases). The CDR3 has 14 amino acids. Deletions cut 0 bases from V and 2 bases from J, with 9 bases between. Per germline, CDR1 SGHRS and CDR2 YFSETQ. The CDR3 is CASSLEGAAYEQYF. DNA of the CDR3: TGCGCCAGCAGCTTGGAAGGGGCCGCCTACGAGCAGTACTTC.

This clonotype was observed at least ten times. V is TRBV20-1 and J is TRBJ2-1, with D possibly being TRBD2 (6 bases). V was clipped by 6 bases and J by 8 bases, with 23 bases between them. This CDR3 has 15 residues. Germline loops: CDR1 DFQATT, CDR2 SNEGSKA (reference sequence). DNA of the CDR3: TGCAGTGCCCTTTCCGGGCAGGGTAGGGAGGATGAGCAGTTCTTC. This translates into CSALSGQGREDEQFF.

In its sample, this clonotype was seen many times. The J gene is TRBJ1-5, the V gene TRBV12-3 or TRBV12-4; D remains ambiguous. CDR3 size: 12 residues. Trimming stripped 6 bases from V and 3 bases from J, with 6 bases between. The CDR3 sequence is CASRNNNQPQHF. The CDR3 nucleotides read TGTGCCAGCAGGAACAACAATCAGCCCCAGCATTTT.

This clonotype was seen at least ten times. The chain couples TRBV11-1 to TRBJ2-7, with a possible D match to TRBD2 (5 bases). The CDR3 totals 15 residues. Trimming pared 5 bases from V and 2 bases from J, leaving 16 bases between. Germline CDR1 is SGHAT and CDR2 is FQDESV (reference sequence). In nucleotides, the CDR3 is TGTGCCAGCAGCGCTAGGCCGGGGAGTGCCTACGAGCAGTACTTC. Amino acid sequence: CASSARPGSAYEQYF.

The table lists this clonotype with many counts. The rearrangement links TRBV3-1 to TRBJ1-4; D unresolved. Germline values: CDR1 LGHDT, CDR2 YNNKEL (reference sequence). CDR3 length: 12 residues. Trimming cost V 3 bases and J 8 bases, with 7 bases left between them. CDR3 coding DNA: TGTGCCAGCAGCCATCGTGGGGAAAAACTGTTTTTT. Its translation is CASSHRGEKLFF.

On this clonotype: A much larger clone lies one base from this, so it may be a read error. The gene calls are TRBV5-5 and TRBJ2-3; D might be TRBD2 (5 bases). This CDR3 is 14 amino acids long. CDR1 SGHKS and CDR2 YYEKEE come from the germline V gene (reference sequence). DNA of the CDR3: TGTGCCAGCAGCTTGGCGGGAAGCACAAATACGCAGTATTTT. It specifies CASSLAGSTNTQYF.

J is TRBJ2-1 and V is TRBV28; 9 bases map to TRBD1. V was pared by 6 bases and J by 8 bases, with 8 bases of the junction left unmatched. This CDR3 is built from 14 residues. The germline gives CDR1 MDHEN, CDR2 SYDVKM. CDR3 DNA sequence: TGTGCCAGCAGCAAGACAGGGGGGACCTATGAGCAGTTCTTC. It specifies CASSKTGGTYEQFF.

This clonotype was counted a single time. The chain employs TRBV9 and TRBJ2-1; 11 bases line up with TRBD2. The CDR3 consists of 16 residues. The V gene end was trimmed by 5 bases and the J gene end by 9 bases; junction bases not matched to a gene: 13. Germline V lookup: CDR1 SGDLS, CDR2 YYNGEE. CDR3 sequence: CASRDVAGGPWSEQFF. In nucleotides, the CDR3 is TGTGCCAGCAGAGACGTAGCGGGAGGGCCGTGGAGTGAGCAGTTCTTC. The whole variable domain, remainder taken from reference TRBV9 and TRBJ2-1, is DSGVTQTPKHLITATGQRVTLRCSPRSGDLSVYWYQQSLDQGLQFLIQYYNGEERAKGNILERFSAQQFPDLHSELNLSSLELGDSALYFCASRDVAGGPWSEQFFGPGTRLTVL.

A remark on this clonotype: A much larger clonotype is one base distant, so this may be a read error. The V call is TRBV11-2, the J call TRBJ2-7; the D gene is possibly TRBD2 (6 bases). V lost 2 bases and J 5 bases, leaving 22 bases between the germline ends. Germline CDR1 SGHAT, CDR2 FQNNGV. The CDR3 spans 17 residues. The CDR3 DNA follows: TGTGCCAGCAGCTTACGGTTTTCCGGGGGACTGTCCCACGAGCAGTACTTC. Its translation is CASSLRFSGGLSHEQYF.

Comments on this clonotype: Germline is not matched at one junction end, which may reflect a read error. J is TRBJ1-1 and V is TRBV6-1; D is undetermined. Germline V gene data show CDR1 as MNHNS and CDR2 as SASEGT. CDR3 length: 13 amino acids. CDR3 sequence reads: CASSPVGNTEASF. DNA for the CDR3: TGTGCCAGCAGCCCTGTAGGGAACACTGAAGCTTCCTTT.

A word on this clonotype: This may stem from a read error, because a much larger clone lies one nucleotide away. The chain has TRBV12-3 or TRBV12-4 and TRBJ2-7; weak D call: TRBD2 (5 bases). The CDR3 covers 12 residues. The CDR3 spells CTSSLGVGEQYF. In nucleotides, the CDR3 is TGTACCAGCAGTCTCGGGGTTGGCGAGCAGTACTTC.

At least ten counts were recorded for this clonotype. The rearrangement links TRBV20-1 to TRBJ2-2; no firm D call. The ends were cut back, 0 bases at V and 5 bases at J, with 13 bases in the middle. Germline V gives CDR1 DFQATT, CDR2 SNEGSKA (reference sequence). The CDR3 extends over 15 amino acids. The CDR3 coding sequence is TGCAGTGCTAGAGATCCGGGCGAGATTACCGGGGAGCTGTTTTTT. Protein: CSARDPGEITGELFF.

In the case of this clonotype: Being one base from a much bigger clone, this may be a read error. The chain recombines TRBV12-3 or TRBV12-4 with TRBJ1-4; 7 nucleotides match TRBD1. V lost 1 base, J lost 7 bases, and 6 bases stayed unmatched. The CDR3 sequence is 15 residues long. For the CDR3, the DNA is TGTGCCAGCAGTTTAGACTTGACAGGGTTTGAAAAACTGTTTTTT. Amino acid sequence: CASSLDLTGFEKLFF.

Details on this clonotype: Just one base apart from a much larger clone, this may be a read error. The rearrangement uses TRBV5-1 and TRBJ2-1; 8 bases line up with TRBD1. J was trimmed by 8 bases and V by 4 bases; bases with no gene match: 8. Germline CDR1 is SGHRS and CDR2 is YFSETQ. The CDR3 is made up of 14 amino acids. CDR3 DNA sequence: TGCGCCAGCAGCCCAGGGGACAGGAGAGATGAGCAGTTCTTC. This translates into CASSPGDRRDEQFF. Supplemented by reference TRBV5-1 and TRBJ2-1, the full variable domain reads KAGVTQTPRYLIKTRGQQVTLSCSPISGHRSVSWYQQTPGQGLQFLFEYFSETQRNKGNFPGRFSGRQFSNSRSEMNVSTLELGDSALYLCASSPGDRRDEQFFGPGTRLTVL.